The sequence of this TCR beta chain was determined in a study of persistence of HIV-infected CD4 T cells. Stimulation used approximately 9.1 ug/mL lysate from CMV-infected fibroblasts. CD4+ T cells upregulating both CD40 ligand and CD69 were sorted as responding cells. In regard to this clone: The antigen is not known.

This was the immunoSEQ version 4 assay in survey mode. Measured with immunoSEQ multiplex PCR; TCRdb has only the in-frame clones, and not every one. The sample has just under 20,000 clones, 78% seen once. This specimen was CD4+ T cells sorted from PBMCs after approximately 20-hour stimulation, taken from a patient who received antiretroviral therapy. The sequence was collected from an adult man with HIV who was CMV-seropositive.

The CDR3 loop is CASYPGQGSSYNEQFF. CDR3 sequence (DNA): TGTGCCAGCTACCCGGGACAGGGGAGCTCCTACAATGAGCAGTTCTTC. The chain joins TRBV27 to TRBJ2-1; 10 bases fit TRBD1. This CDR3 spans 16 amino acids. J lost 0 bases, V lost 8 bases, and 7 bases had no gene match. Germline CDR1 reads MNHEY; CDR2 reads SMNVEV (reference sequence).